The rows below give T cell receptor beta chains drawn from one sample of a study of T cell repertoires in cytomegalovirus infection. Their cognate antigens are unknown. TCRdb itself ran the reads through MiXCR, one entry per CDR3 protein. This sample has about 830,000 distinct CDR3 sequences; 32% occur once, and the top ten carry 12%. Sequences were derived from cultured CD8+ T cells from PBMCs, sampled from culture after CMV antigen stimulation. Every receptor here comes from a human donor in good health (CMV status not recorded). Some clones in this sample may be carry-over from other donors' samples. CDR3s include the opening cysteine and the closing phenylalanine or tryptophan. The D gene is left open where the match is weak. Not every row has a clone size; where given, it reads once, few, many or a size class.

D: .; V: TRBV27; size: .; J: TRBJ2-2; DNA: TGTGCCAGCAGTTTAGGGCAGGGTCGGTTCACCGGGGAGCTGTTTTTT; CDR3: CASSLGQGRFTGELFF
D: TRBD1; V: TRBV7-6; size: .; J: TRBJ1-2; DNA: TGTGCCAGCAGCGCAACGACAGGGGGTAACTATGGCTACACCTTC; CDR3: CASSATTGGNYGYTF
D: TRBD1; V: TRBV6-1; size: few; J: TRBJ1-4; DNA: TGTGCCAGCAGTTCCCCGACAGGGACAAGCAAAAAACTGTTTTTT; CDR3: CASSSPTGTSKKLFF
D: .; V: TRBV6-1; size: .; J: TRBJ1-2; DNA: TGTGCCAGCAGTTACGAGGCAGGGGCGACCTATGGCTACACCTTC; CDR3: CASSYEAGATYGYTF
D: TRBD1; V: TRBV5-6; size: .; J: TRBJ1-1; DNA: TGTGTCAGCAGAACACAGGGGGCTCAACGAGGAGCTTTCTTT; CDR3: CVSRTQGAQRGAFF
D: TRBD1; V: TRBV10-3; size: .; J: TRBJ1-1; DNA: TGTGTCATCACCCCGGGACAGGGGATGAACACTGAAGCTTTCTTT; CDR3: CVITPGQGMNTEAFF
D: .; V: TRBV9; size: few; J: TRBJ1-1; DNA: TGTGCCAGCAGCGTAGCAGGGCCGGTGAACACTGAAGCTTTCTTT; CDR3: CASSVAGPVNTEAFF
D: .; V: TRBV6-5; size: .; J: TRBJ1-2; DNA: TGTGCCAGCAGTGGACGGAAGATCTATGGCTACACCTTC; CDR3: CASSGRKIYGYTF
D: .; V: TRBV6-2/TRBV6-3; size: few; J: TRBJ1-2; DNA: TGTGCCAGCAGCTACACCGGACCTTCTGAGATCTATGGCTACACCTTC; CDR3: CASSYTGPSEIYGYTF
D: .; V: TRBV12-3/TRBV12-4; size: .; J: TRBJ1-1; DNA: TGTGCCAGCAGTATAGAAGGGGAAGCTTTCTTT; CDR3: CASSIEGEAFF
D: TRBD1; V: TRBV6-2/TRBV6-3; size: once; J: TRBJ1-5; DNA: TGTGCCAGCCCACCGACAGGGAGTACTCAGCCCCAGCATTTT; CDR3: CASPPTGSTQPQHF
D: TRBD1; V: TRBV18; size: .; J: TRBJ2-3; DNA: TGTGCCAGCTCACCGGGACAGCCGAGAGATACGCAGTATTTT; CDR3: CASSPGQPRDTQYF
D: TRBD2; V: TRBV5-4; size: .; J: TRBJ2-1; DNA: TGTGCCAGCAGCCGGAGCGCGGGGGGCCACCATGAGCAGTTCTTC; CDR3: CASSRSAGGHHEQFF
D: TRBD2; V: TRBV5-6; size: .; J: TRBJ2-1; DNA: TGTGCCAGCAGCTGGAGGGAAGCGGGGGCCTACAATGAGCAGTTCTTC; CDR3: CASSWREAGAYNEQFF
D: .; V: TRBV5-1; size: few; J: TRBJ2-2; DNA: TGCGCCAGCAGACCCCCGGGCCCCGGGAACACCGGGGAGCTGTTTTTT; CDR3: CASRPPGPGNTGELFF
D: TRBD2; V: TRBV20-1; size: .; J: TRBJ2-5; DNA: TGCAGTACCAACATGGGAATGGGACTAGCGGGAGAGACCCAGTACTTC; CDR3: CSTNMGMGLAGETQYF
D: .; V: TRBV27; size: many; J: TRBJ2-1; DNA: TGTGCCACCGTAGGGGGGGACTACAATGAGCAGTTCTTC; CDR3: CATVGGDYNEQFF
D: .; V: TRBV27; size: once; J: TRBJ1-2; DNA: TGTGCCAGCAGTAAGAAGGCAGGCGTCTATGGCTACACCTTC; CDR3: CASSKKAGVYGYTF
D: .; V: TRBV5-1; size: .; J: TRBJ1-1; DNA: TGCGCCAGCGGGAGGAGGGGGGAGAGGAACACTGAAGCTTTCTTT; CDR3: CASGRRGERNTEAFF
D: .; V: TRBV6-5; size: many; J: TRBJ1-1; DNA: TGTGCCAGCAGTTCAGCTTACACTGAAGCTTTCTTT; CDR3: CASSSAYTEAFF
D: TRBD1; V: TRBV7-9; size: .; J: TRBJ1-2; DNA: TGTGCCAGCAGCTCCACTGGGGACAGATATGGATACACCTTC; CDR3: CASSSTGDRYGYTF
D: .; V: TRBV27; size: .; J: TRBJ1-5; DNA: TGTGCCAGCAGTTCCTCGGGGGCACGACAGCCCCAGCATTTT; CDR3: CASSSSGARQPQHF
D: .; V: TRBV15; size: .; J: TRBJ1-1; DNA: TGTGCCACCGGACCGCCTCGGCACGCTGAAGCTTTCTTT; CDR3: CATGPPRHAEAFF
D: TRBD1; V: TRBV12-3/TRBV12-4; size: few; J: TRBJ1-2; DNA: TGTGCCAGCAGAGCCGGGACAGGGGTTTCCTATGGCTACACCTTC; CDR3: CASRAGTGVSYGYTF
D: TRBD1; V: TRBV27; size: .; J: TRBJ2-1; DNA: TGTGCCAGCAGTCTCCGCCCAGGGGGCCCCGGGCAGTTCTTC; CDR3: CASSLRPGGPGQFF
D: TRBD2; V: TRBV7-6; size: .; J: TRBJ2-5; DNA: TGTGCCAGCAGCCCCCCCTCGGCGGGGGGTCGGGAGACCCAGTACTTC; CDR3: CASSPPSAGGRETQYF
D: .; V: TRBV11-2; size: .; J: TRBJ1-1; DNA: TGTGCCAGCAGCCCGTGGACCTCCGAAGCTTTCTTT; CDR3: CASSPWTSEAFF
D: TRBD2; V: TRBV6-8; size: .; J: TRBJ2-3; DNA: TGTGCCAGCAGCCCGATGAGCGGGGCCTTCACAGATACGCAGTATTTT; CDR3: CASSPMSGAFTDTQYF
D: .; V: TRBV7-9; size: .; J: TRBJ2-1; DNA: TGTGCCAGCAGCCCTCAGGGGTCCGAGGAGCAGTTCTTC; CDR3: CASSPQGSEEQFF
D: .; V: TRBV6-1; size: .; J: TRBJ2-7; DNA: TGTGCCAGCAGTGGGAAGGACAGACTAAACGGCTACGAGCAGTACTTC; CDR3: CASSGKDRLNGYEQYF
D: .; V: TRBV4-3; size: .; J: TRBJ1-6; DNA: TGCGCCAGCAGCCAAGAACTGGGGGCAAATTCACCCCTCCACTTT; CDR3: CASSQELGANSPLHF
D: .; V: TRBV2; size: few; J: TRBJ2-5; DNA: TGTGCCAGCAGTGGGGACCAAGAGACCCAGTACTTC; CDR3: CASSGDQETQYF
D: .; V: TRBV6-5; size: .; J: TRBJ2-1; DNA: TGTGCCAGCAGTTACTCGCAGGGGAGATACAATGAGCAGTTCTTC; CDR3: CASSYSQGRYNEQFF
D: .; V: TRBV7-3; size: once; J: TRBJ1-6; DNA: TGTGCCAGCAGCTTTTATAATTATAATTCACCCCTCCACTTT; CDR3: CASSFYNYNSPLHF
D: .; V: TRBV4-1; size: .; J: TRBJ2-7; DNA: TGCGCCAGCAGCCAAGATCTTGGCACCCCCTACGAGCAGTACTTC; CDR3: CASSQDLGTPYEQYF
D: TRBD2; V: TRBV4-1; size: few; J: TRBJ2-1; DNA: TGCGCCAGCAGCCGTTCTCAGCTAGCGGGAGGCGATGAGCAGTTCTTC; CDR3: CASSRSQLAGGDEQFF
D: TRBD1; V: TRBV7-6; size: .; J: TRBJ1-2; DNA: TGTGCCAGCAGCTTAGCCGCGGACAGGGGTGTTGGCTACACCTTC; CDR3: CASSLAADRGVGYTF
D: .; V: TRBV10-3; size: few; J: TRBJ2-3; DNA: TGTGCCATCAGTGAGGCTCAGGACACTCCTAGCACAGATACGCAGTATTTT; CDR3: CAISEAQDTPSTDTQYF
D: TRBD1; V: TRBV19; size: few; J: TRBJ2-1; DNA: TGTGCCAGTAGTATCGGGGACAGGGGTGAAAATGAGCAGTTCTTC; CDR3: CASSIGDRGENEQFF
D: .; V: TRBV7-6; size: once; J: TRBJ2-7; DNA: TGTGTCAGCAGCTTAGAAGCAGGGACATCCTACGAGCAGTACTTC; CDR3: CVSSLEAGTSYEQYF
D: .; V: TRBV15; size: .; J: TRBJ2-1; DNA: TGTGCCACCAGCGTCAGCCGGTCCCATTCCTACAATGAGCAGTTCTTC; CDR3: CATSVSRSHSYNEQFF
D: .; V: TRBV27; size: few; J: TRBJ2-7; DNA: TGTGCCAGCAGTGGATTCACAAACTACGAGCAGTACTTC; CDR3: CASSGFTNYEQYF
D: .; V: TRBV7-9; size: .; J: TRBJ2-6; DNA: TGTGCCAGCAGCCAAGGGTTGATGGAGCCAACCCCCCTCTCTGGGGCCAACGTCCTGACTTTC; CDR3: CASSQGLMEPTPLSGANVLTF
D: .; V: TRBV12-3/TRBV12-4; size: many; J: TRBJ2-2; DNA: TGTGCCAGCAGTCCCGACACCGGGGAGCTGTTTTTT; CDR3: CASSPDTGELFF